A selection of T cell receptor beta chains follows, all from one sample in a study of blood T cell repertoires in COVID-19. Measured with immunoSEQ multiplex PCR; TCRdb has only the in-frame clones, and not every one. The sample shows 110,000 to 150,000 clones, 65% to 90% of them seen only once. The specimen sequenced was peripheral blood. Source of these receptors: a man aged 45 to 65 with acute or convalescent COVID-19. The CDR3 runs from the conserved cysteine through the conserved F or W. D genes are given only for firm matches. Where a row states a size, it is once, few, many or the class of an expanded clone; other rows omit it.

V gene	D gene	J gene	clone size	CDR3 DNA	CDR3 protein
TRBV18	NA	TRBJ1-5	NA	TGTGCCAGCTCCCCTTTGCAGGGAAGCAATCAGCCCCAGCATTTT	CASSPLQGSNQPQHF
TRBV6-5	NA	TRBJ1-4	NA	TGTGCCAGCGCCAATACGTACGGGTTGGTCGAAAAACTGTTTTTT	CASANTYGLVEKLFF
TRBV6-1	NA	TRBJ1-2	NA	TGTGCCAGCAGCCAGGACAAAGCCTATGGCTACACCTTC	CASSQDKAYGYTF
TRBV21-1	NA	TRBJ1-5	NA	TGTGCCAGCAGGTCCAATCCGGGACACCACCATAGCAATCAGCCCCAGCATTTT	CASRSNPGHHHSNQPQHF
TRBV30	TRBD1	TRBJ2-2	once	TGTGCCTGGAGCCAGGGGGCGGACACCGGGGAGCTGTTTTTT	CAWSQGADTGELFF
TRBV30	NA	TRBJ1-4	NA	TGTGCCTGGAGTGTAGCCGAAAAACTGTTTTTT	CAWSVAEKLFF
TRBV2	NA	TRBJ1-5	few	TGTGCCAGCAGTGCCAGGGACAATCAGCCCCAGCATTTT	CASSARDNQPQHF
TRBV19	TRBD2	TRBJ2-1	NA	TGTGCCAGTAGTATTGGGCTAGCGGGACCGATTGAGCAGTTCTTC	CASSIGLAGPIEQFF
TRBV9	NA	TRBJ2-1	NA	TGTGCCAGCAGCGTAAGGCGGGATTCCTACAATGAGCAGTTCTTC	CASSVRRDSYNEQFF
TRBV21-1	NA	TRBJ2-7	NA	TGTGCCAGCAGCAAAAGGAGGGGCAACTACGAGCAGTACTTC	CASSKRRGNYEQYF
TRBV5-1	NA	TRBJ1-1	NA	TGCGCCAGCAGCTTGGCGGGGTTCACTGAAGCTTTCTTT	CASSLAGFTEAFF
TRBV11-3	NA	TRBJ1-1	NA	TGTGCCAGCAGCTTATACGGGAAAAACACTGAAGCTTTCTTT	CASSLYGKNTEAFF
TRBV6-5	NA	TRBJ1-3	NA	TGTGCCAGCAGTTACCTATACAGGAGCTCTGGAAACACCATATATTTT	CASSYLYRSSGNTIYF
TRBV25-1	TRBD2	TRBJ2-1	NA	TGTGCCAGCAGTGAAGGGACTAGCGGGGGGTATGAGCAGTTCTTC	CASSEGTSGGYEQFF
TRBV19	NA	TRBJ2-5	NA	TGTGCCAGTAGTATAGTAGCAGAAGAGACCCAGTACTTC	CASSIVAEETQYF
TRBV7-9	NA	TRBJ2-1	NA	TGTGCCAGCAGCTTTCGGTTAGCGCTATACAATGAGCAGTTCTTC	CASSFRLALYNEQFF
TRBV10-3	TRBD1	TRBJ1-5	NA	TGTGCCATCAGTGCAGGGGGATGGGATCAGCCCCAGCATTTT	CAISAGGWDQPQHF
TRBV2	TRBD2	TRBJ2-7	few	TGTGCCAGCAGCCCGTTGCGGGAGGTTATCGAGCAGTACTTC	CASSPLREVIEQYF
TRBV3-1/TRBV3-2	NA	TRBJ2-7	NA	TGTGCCAGCAGCCGTTCGGACTACTACGAGCAGTACTTC	CASSRSDYYEQYF
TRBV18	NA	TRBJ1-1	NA	TGTGCCAGCTCCGCGGGGTTTCTGAACACTGAAGCTTTCTTT	CASSAGFLNTEAFF
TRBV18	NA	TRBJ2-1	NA	TGTGCCAGCTCACCCCAGGGATCGTCCTACAATGAGCAGTTCTTC	CASSPQGSSYNEQFF
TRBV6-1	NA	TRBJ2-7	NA	TGTGCCAGCAGTGAATGGTTGCCAGCCTACGAGCAGTACTTC	CASSEWLPAYEQYF
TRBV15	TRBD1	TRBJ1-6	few	TGTGCCACCAGCAGAGATCAGGGGGGTAATTCACCCCTCCACTTT	CATSRDQGGNSPLHF
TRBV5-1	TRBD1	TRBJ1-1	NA	TGCGCCAGCAGCCCAACACCTACCGGGACAGGGATGAACACTGAAGCTTTCTTT	CASSPTPTGTGMNTEAFF
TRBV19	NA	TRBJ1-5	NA	TGTGCCAGTAGTATCGGGGGTTATAGCAATCAGCCCCAGCATTTT	CASSIGGYSNQPQHF
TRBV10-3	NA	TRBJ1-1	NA	TGTGCCATCAGTGAGTCGGTGGGGCGCGGTAGCACTGAAGCTTTCTTT	CAISESVGRGSTEAFF
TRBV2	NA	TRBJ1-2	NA	TGTGCCAGCAGAACAACAGGGACGCGTGGCTACACCTTC	CASRTTGTRGYTF
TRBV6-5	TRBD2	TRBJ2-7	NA	TGTGCCAGCAGAGGACTAGCGGCAAGCTCCTACGAGCAGTACTTC	CASRGLAASSYEQYF
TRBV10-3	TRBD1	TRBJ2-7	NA	TGTGCCATCAGGGGGGACAGATCCTACGAGCAGTACTTC	CAIRGDRSYEQYF
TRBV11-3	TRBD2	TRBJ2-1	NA	TGTGCCAGCAGCTTTCTGTTTGGCGGGAGTTTTGAGCAGTTCTTC	CASSFLFGGSFEQFF
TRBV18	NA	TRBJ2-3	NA	TGTGCCAGCTCACCACGGTTTGAGGCAGATACGCAGTATTTT	CASSPRFEADTQYF
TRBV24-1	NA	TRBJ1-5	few	TGTGCCACCAGTGCCCAGCTTGTGAATCAGGGCCAGCATTTT	CATSAQLVNQGQHF
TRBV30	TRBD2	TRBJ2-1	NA	TGTGCCTGGAGTGGACTAGCTGGCTCCTACAATGAGCAGTTCTTC	CAWSGLAGSYNEQFF
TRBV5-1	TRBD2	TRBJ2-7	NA	TGCGCCAGCAGCTGGCTAGCGGGCAAGAGCTCCTACGAGCAGTACTTC	CASSWLAGKSSYEQYF
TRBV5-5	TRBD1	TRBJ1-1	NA	TGTGCCAGCAGTTGGCAGGGGGACACTGAAGCTTTCTTT	CASSWQGDTEAFF
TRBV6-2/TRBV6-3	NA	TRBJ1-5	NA	TGTGCCAGCAGCGCCCTCCCGGTTAGCAATCAGCCCCAGCATTTT	CASSALPVSNQPQHF
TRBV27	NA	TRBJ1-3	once	TGTGCCAGCACCTCCAGGGCCGGAAACACCATATATTTT	CASTSRAGNTIYF
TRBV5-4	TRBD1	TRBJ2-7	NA	TGTGCCAGCAGCGCACCGGGACAGAGGTCTAATGAGCAGTACTTC	CASSAPGQRSNEQYF
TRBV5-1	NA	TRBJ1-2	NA	TGCGCCAGCAGCTTGGAGCTGTCTAATAACTATGGCTACACCTTC	CASSLELSNNYGYTF
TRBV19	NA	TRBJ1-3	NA	TGTGCCACCCGTGGGACTGAAAACACCATATATTTT	CATRGTENTIYF
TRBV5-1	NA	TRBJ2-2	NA	TGCGCCAGCAGTGAGGGTTACACCGGGGAGCTGTTTTTT	CASSEGYTGELFF
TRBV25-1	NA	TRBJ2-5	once	TGTGCCAGCAGTGAGGGCAGGGCTGGCGAGACCCAGTACTTC	CASSEGRAGETQYF
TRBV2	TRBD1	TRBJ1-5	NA	TGTGCCAGCAGTCTAATGGACAGGAACGATCAGCCCCAGCATTTT	CASSLMDRNDQPQHF
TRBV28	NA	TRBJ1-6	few	TGTGCCAGCAGCCTACCCTCGAGAGAAACCCGCTCACCCCTCCACTTT	CASSLPSRETRSPLHF
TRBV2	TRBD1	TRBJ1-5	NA	TGTGCCAGCAGTGTGACAGGGAGGCCCCAGCATTTT	CASSVTGRPQHF
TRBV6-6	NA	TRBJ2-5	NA	TGTGCCAGCAGCACCACTCCTAGACAAGAGACCCAGTACTTC	CASSTTPRQETQYF
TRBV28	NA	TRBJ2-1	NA	TGTGCCAGCAGTTTCCTGAGCGGTTCCTACAATGAGCAGTTCTTC	CASSFLSGSYNEQFF
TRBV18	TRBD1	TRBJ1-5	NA	TGTGCCAGCTCACCAAAGGGACAGAGGAATCAGCCCCAGCATTTT	CASSPKGQRNQPQHF
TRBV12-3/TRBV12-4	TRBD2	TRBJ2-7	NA	TGTGCCAGCAGCCTCGGGGGGGGCGAGCAGTACTTC	CASSLGGGEQYF
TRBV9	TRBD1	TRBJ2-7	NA	TGTGCCAGCAGCGTAGGTCCCGGGACAGGGAACGAGCAGTACTTC	CASSVGPGTGNEQYF